What follows is one TCR beta chain and its context. In germline, CDR1 is SGDLS, CDR2 YYNGEE. The CDR3 is 13 residues long. The ends were cut back, 2 bases at V and 1 base at J, with 7 bases in the middle. This entry is derived from a study of blood T cell repertoires in COVID-19. At the level of the study: Acute and convalescent COVID-19 samples came from the United States, Italy and Spain. PBMCs, B-cell-depleted T cells, or T cells were the source of the cDNA or gDNA that made up the material.

Original processing notes: Reference gene primer amplification gave nucleated cell count estimates. TCRdb's table, derived via immunoSEQ multiplex PCR, lists solely in-frame clones and lacks some. V, J and clone size reflect that table, while D and trimming were determined from the DNA. The table records around 140,000 clones, about 91% of them present only once. Sequencing was done on a sample of peripheral blood. The TCR was taken from a human donor in a cohort sampled during active COVID-19. The chain employs TRBV9 and TRBJ2-7, with no clear D. CDR3 loop: CASSVQESYEQYF. In DNA form, the CDR3 reads TGTGCCAGCAGCGTCCAGGAATCCTACGAGCAGTACTTC. The full variable domain, completed using reference TRBV9 and TRBJ2-7, is DSGVTQTPKHLITATGQRVTLRCSPRSGDLSVYWYQQSLDQGLQFLIQYYNGEERAKGNILERFSAQQFPDLHSELNLSSLELGDSALYFCASSVQESYEQYFGPGTRLTVT.